This entry describes one T cell receptor beta chain. The antigen is not known. The CDR3 runs to 19 residues. This record belongs to a study of cytomegalovirus exposure and HLA in healthy donors. Study-wide results and caveats: HLA alleles were associated with 16,000 or so TCR beta sequences in a later analysis at 0.05 false discovery rate. It was reported that TCR beta sequences correctly inferred the HLA-A and HLA-B alleles for most subjects. Using the classifier, cytomegalovirus status was reportedly diagnosed with high specificity and sensitivity.

Use of 60 Vbeta and 13 Jbeta primers characterized the PCR. Profiling relied on immunoSEQ multiplex PCR, and the TCRdb table lists in-frame clones only, not all of them. The sample lists roughly 180,000 clones, 65% to 90% occurring once. Sequences were obtained from PBMCs. The chain combines TRBV21-1 with TRBJ1-1; TRBD1 is the table's D call and was not checked against the DNA. TRBV21-1 is shown as a pseudogene. This clonotype was obtained from a girl aged 2-10 years in good health and CMV-seropositive. The CDR3 coding sequence is TGTGCCAGCATCCCGAGTAAACTGACAGGGCCCGGCGCGAACACTGAAGCTTTCTTT. It yields the protein CASIPSKLTGPGANTEAFF.